This T cell receptor beta chain was retrieved from a study of cytomegalovirus exposure and HLA in healthy donors. In the study overall: Falling in the Caucasian-associated ancestry cluster were 80% to 90% of approximately 400 genotyped donors.

Notes on this clone: The antigen is undetermined.

Study findings and constraints: Reported performance of the classifier showed diagnosis of cytomegalovirus status with high specificity and sensitivity.

With 60 Vbeta and 13 Jbeta primers, the PCR was carried out. Clones were sequenced by immunoSEQ multiplex PCR, and TCRdb holds only the in-frame ones, with some missing. The data show approximately 140,000 clones, 75% to 85% seen once. Trimming left V 2 bases short and J 1 base short, with 11 bases between. CDR3 size: 15 residues. Germline lookup yields CDR1 KGHSH and CDR2 LQKENI. The material sequenced was PBMCs. The sequence derives from a man aged 45-60 years in good health and CMV-seropositive. This chain joins TRBV18 and TRBJ1-1; possible D gene TRBD1, 5 bases. CDR3 nucleotides: TGTGCCAGCTCACCAAACCGGGACTGGAACACTGAAGCTTTCTTT. Residues: CASSPNRDWNTEAFF. The whole variable domain, remainder taken from reference TRBV18 and TRBJ1-1, is NAGVMQNPRHLVRRRGQEARLRCSPMKGHSHVYWYRQLPEEGLKFMVYLQKENIIDESGMPKERFSAEFPKEGPSILRIQQVVRGDSAAYFCASSPNRDWNTEAFFGQGTRLTVV.